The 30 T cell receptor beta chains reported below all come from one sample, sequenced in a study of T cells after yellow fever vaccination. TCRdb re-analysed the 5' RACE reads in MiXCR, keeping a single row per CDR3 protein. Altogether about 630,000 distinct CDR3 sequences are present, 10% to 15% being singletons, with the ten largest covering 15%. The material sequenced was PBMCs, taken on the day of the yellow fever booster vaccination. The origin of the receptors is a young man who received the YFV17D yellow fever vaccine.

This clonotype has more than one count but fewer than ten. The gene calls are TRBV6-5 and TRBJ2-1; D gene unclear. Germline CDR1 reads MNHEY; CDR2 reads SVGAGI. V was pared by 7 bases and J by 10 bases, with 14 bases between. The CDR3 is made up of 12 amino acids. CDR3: CASTSLAAEQFF. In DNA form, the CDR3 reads TGTGCCAGCACATCCCTGGCGGCCGAGCAGTTCTTC.

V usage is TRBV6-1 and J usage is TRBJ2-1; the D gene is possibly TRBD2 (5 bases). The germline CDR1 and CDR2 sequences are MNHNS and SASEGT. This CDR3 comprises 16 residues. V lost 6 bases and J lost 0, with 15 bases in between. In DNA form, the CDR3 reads TGTGCCAGCAGATCGGCTGCGGGTTTCTCCTACAATGAGCAGTTCTTC. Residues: CASRSAAGFSYNEQFF.

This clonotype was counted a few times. The CDR3 protein is CASSQVTGASTDTQYF. CDR3 DNA: TGTGCCAGCAGCCAAGTTACGGGGGCTAGCACAGATACGCAGTATTTT. This chain joins TRBV14 and TRBJ2-3, with D perhaps assigned TRBD1 or TRBD2 (6 bases each). This CDR3 spans 16 amino acids. CDR1 and CDR2 from the germline V gene are SGHDN and FVKESK. Trimming left V 1 base short and J 0 bases short, with 11 bases between.

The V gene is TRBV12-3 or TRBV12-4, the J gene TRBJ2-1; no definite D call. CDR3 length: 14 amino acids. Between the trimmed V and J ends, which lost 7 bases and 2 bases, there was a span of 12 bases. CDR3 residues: CASTAVKAYNEQFF. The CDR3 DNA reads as TGTGCCAGCACCGCGGTGAAGGCCTACAATGAGCAGTTCTTC.

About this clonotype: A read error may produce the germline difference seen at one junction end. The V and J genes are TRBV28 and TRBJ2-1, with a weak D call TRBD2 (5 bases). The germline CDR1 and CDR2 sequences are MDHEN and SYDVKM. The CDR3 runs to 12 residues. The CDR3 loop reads CASSPIAYNPLF. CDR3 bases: TGTGCCAGCAGTCCGATAGCGTATAACCCCCTCTTC.

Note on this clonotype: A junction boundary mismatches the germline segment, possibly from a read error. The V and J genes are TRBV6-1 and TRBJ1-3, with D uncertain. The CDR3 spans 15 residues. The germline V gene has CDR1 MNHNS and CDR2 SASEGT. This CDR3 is CAGSRMGFSGNTIYF. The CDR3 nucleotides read TGTGCCGGCAGTAGAATGGGATTCTCTGGAAACACCATATATTTT.

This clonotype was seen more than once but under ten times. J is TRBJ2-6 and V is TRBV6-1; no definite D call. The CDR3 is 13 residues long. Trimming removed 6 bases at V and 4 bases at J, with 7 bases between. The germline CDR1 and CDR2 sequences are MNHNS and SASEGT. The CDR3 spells CASRVVGANVLTF. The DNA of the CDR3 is TGTGCCAGCAGGGTGGTCGGGGCCAACGTCCTGACTTTC.

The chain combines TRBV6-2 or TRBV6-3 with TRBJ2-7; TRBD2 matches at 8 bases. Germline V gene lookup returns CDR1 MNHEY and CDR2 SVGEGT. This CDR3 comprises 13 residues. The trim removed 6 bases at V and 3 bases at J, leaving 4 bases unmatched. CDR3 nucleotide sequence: TGTGCCAGCAGCAGCGGGAGAGTCTACGAGCAGTACTTC. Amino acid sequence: CASSSGRVYEQYF.

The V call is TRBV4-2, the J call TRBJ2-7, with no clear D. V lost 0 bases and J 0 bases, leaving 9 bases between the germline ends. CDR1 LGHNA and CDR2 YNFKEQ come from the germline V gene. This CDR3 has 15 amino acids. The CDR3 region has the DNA TGTGCCAGCAGCCAAGATACAAGGGCCTCCTACGAGCAGTACTTC. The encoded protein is CASSQDTRASYEQYF.

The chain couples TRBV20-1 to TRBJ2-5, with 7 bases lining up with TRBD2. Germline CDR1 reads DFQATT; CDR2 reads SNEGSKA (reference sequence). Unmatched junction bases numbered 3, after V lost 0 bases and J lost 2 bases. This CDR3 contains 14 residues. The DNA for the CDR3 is TGCAGTGCTAGAGATGGGGAGGGACAAGAGACCCAGTACTTC. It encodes CSARDGEGQETQYF.

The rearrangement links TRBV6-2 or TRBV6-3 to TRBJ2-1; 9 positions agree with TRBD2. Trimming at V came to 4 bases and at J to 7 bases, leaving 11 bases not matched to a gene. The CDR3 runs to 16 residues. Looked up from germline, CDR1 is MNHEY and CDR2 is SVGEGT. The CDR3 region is CASSLKTSGRGNEQFF. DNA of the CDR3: TGTGCCAGCAGTTTAAAGACTAGCGGCCGTGGGAATGAGCAGTTCTTC.

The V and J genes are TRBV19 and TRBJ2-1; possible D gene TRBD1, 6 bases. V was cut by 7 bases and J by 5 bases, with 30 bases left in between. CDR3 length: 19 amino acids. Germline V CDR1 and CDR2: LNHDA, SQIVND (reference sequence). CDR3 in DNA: TGTGCCAGTATCCGAAAACCGCGGCGTGGACAGATTGGGCACAATGAGCAGTTCTTC. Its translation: CASIRKPRRGQIGHNEQFF.

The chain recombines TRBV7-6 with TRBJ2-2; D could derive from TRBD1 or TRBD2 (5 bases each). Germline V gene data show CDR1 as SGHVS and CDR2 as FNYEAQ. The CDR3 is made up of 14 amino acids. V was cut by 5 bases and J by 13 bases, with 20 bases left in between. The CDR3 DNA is TGTGCCAGCAGCCACCGGGACCTCCGGTTAGGGCTGTTTTTT. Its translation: CASSHRDLRLGLFF.

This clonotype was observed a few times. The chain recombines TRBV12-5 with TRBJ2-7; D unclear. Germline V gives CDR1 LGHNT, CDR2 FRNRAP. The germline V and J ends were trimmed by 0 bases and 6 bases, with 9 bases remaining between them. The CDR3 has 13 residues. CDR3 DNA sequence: TGTGCTAGTGGTTTGGTAGGGTTCCCCGAGCAGTACTTC. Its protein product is CASGLVGFPEQYF.

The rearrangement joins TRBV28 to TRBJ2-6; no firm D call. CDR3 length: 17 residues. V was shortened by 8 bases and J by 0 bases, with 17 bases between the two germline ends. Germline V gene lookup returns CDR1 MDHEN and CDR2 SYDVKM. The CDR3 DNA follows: TGTGCCAGCCAAGGTCGACTGAAATCCTCTGGGGCCAACGTCCTGACTTTC. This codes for CASQGRLKSSGANVLTF.

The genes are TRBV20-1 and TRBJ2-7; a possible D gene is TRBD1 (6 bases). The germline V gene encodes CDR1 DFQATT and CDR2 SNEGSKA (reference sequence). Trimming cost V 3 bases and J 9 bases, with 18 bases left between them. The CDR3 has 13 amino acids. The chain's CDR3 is CSAREDRVRVQYF. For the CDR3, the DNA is TGCAGTGCTAGGGAGGACAGAGTACGAGTGCAGTACTTC.

For the CDR3, the DNA is TGTGCCAGCAGTTACCCGGGTGAGCAGTTCTTC. Translation: CASSYPGEQFF. The chain carries TRBV6-2 or TRBV6-3 and TRBJ2-1; no clear D gene. The CDR3 is 11 residues long. Trimming took off 2 bases at V and 9 bases at J, with 5 bases between the two ends. Germline loops: CDR1 MNHEY, CDR2 SVGEGT.

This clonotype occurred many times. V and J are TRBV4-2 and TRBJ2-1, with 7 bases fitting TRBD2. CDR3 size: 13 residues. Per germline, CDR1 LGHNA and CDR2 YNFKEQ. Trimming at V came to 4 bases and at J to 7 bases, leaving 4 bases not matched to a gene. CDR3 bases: TGTGCCAGCAGCCGGGGGGGTAGGAATGAGCAGTTCTTC. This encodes CASSRGGRNEQFF.

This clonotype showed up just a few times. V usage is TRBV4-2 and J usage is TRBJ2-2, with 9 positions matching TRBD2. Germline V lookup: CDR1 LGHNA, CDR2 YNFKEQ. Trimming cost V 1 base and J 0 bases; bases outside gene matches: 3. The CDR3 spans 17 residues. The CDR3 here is CASSQGASGTNTGELFF. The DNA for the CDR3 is TGTGCCAGCAGCCAAGGGGCTAGCGGGACGAACACCGGGGAGCTGTTTTTT.

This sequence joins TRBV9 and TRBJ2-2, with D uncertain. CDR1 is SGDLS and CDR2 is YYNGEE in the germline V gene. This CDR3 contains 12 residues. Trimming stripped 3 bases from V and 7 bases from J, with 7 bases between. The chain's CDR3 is CASSEQRGELFF. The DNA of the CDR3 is TGTGCCAGCAGCGAACAGCGCGGGGAGCTGTTTTTT.

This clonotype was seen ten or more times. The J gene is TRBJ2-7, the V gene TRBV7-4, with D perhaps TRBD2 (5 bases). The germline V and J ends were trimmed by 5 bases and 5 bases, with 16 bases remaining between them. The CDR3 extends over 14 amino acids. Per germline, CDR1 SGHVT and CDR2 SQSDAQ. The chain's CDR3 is CASSLSGEMHEQYF. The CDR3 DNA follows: TGTGCCAGCAGCCTAAGCGGAGAGATGCACGAGCAGTACTTC.

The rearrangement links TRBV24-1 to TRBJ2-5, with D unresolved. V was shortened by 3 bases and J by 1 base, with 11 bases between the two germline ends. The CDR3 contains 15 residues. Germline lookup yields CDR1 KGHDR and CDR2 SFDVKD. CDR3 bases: TGTGCCACCAGTGATACGGCCTCTAGCCAAGAGACCCAGTACTTC. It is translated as CATSDTASSQETQYF.

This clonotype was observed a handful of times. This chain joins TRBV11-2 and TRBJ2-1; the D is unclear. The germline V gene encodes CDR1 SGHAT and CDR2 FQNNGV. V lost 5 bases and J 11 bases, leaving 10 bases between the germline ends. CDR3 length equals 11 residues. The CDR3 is CASSVMGKQFF. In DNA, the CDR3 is TGTGCCAGCAGCGTGATGGGGAAGCAGTTCTTC. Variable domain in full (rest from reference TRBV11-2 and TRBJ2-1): EAGVAQSPRYKIIEKRQSVAFWCNPISGHATLYWYQQILGQGPKLLIQFQNNGVVDDSQLPKDRFSAERLKGVDSTLKIQPAKLEDSAVYLCASSVMGKQFFGPGTRLTVL.

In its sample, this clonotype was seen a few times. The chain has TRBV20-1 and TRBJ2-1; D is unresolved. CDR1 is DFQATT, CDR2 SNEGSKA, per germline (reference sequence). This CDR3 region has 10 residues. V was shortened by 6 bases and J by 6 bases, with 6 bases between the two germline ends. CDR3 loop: CSAALNEQFF. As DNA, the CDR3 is TGCAGTGCGGCCCTCAATGAGCAGTTCTTC.

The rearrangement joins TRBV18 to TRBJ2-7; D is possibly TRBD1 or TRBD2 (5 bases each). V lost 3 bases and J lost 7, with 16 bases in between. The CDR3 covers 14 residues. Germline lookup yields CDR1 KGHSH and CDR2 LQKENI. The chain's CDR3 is CASSPRDPPREQYF. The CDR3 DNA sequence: TGTGCCAGCTCACCCCGGGACCCACCGCGGGAGCAGTACTTC. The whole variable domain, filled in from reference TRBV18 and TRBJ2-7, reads NAGVMQNPRHLVRRRGQEARLRCSPMKGHSHVYWYRQLPEEGLKFMVYLQKENIIDESGMPKERFSAEFPKEGPSILRIQQVVRGDSAAYFCASSPRDPPREQYFGPGTRLTVT.

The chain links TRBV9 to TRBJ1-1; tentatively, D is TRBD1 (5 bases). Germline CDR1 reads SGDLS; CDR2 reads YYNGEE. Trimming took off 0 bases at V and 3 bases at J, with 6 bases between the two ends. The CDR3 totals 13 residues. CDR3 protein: CASSVGGDTEAFF. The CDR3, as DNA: TGTGCCAGCAGCGTAGGGGGGGACACTGAAGCTTTCTTT.

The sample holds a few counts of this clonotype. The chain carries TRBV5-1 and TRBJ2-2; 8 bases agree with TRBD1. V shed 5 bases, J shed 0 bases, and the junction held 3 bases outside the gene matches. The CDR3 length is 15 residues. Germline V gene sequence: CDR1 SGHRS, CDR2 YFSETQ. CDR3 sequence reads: CASSLTGANTGELFF. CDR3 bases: TGCGCCAGCAGTCTGACAGGGGCGAACACCGGGGAGCTGTTTTTT.

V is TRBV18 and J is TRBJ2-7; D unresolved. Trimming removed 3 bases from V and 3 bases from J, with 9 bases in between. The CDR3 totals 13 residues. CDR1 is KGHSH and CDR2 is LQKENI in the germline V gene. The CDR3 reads CASSPGPVYEQYF. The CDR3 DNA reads TGTGCCAGCTCACCCGGGCCCGTCTACGAGCAGTACTTC.

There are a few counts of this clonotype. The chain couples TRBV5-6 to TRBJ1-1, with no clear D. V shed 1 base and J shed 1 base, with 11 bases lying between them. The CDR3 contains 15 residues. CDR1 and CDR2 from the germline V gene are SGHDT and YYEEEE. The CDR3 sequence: CASSLPQATNTEAFF. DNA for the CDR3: TGTGCCAGCAGCTTGCCCCAGGCTACGAACACTGAAGCTTTCTTT.

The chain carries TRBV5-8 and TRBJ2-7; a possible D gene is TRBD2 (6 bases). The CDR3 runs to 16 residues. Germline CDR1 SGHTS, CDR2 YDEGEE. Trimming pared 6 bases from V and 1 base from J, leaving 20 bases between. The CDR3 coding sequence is TGTGCCAGCACCTTTTCCGGGACTTCCCGTTCCTACGAGCAGTACTTC. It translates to CASTFSGTSRSYEQYF.